This T cell receptor beta chain came from a study of post-analysis software for immune sequencing data. Study observations and caveats: The five TRBV segments detected at higher frequency in patients than in controls included TRBV5-6, TRBV5-1 and TRBV20-1. Multiple sclerosis patients showed significantly lower normalized Chao1 diversity than controls did.

Unique molecular identifiers were present in the TCR beta cDNA libraries. One entry per CDR3 protein, called by TCRdb with MiXCR from the PCR reads. The sample has about 770,000 distinct CDR3 sequences; around 46% are singletons. The germline V and J ends were trimmed by 1 base and 5 bases, with 11 bases remaining between them. The CDR3 runs to 15 residues. In regard to this clonotype: Its antigen is still unknown.

The sequenced sample consisted of blood. The receptor was derived from a girl aged 5-17 years with multiple sclerosis. The chain couples TRBV12-3 or TRBV12-4 to TRBJ2-2; D ambiguous. The CDR3 loop reads CASSLERAGTGELFF. As DNA, the CDR3 is TGTGCCAGCAGTTTAGAACGTGCTGGGACCGGGGAGCTGTTTTTT.